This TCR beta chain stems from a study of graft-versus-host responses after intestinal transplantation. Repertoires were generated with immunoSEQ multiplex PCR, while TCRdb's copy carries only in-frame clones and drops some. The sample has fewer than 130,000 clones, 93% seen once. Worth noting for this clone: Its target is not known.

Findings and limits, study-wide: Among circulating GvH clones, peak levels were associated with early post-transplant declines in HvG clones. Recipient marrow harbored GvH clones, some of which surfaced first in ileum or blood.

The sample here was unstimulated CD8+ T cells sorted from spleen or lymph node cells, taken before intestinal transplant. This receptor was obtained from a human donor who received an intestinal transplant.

CDR3 amino acids: CASSFEGASYEQYF. For the CDR3, the DNA is TGTGCCAGCAGCTTTGAGGGGGCCTCCTACGAGCAGTACTTC. This chain uses TRBV9 with TRBJ2-7, with 7 nucleotides matching TRBD1. Germline assignment: CDR1 SGDLS and CDR2 YYNGEE. J lost 0 bases, V lost 4 bases, and 4 bases had no gene match. The CDR3 consists of 14 residues.